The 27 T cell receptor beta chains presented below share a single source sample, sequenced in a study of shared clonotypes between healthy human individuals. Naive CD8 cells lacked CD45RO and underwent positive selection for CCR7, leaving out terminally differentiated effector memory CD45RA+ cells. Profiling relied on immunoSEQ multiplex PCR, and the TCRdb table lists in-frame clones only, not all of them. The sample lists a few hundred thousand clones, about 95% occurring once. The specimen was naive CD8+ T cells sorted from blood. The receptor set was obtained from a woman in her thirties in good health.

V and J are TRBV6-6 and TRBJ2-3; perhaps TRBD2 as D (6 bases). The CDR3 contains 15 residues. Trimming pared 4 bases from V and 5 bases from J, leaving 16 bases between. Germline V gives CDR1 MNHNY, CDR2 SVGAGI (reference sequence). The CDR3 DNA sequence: TGTGCCAGCAGTTGGGAGGAGGGGATTGGAGATACGCAGTATTTT. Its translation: CASSWEEGIGDTQYF.

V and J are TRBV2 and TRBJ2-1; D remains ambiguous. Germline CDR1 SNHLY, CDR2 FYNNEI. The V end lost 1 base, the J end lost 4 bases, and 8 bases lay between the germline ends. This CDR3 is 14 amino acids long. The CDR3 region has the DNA TGTGCCAGCAGTGAAGAATCAGAATACAATGAGCAGTTCTTC. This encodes CASSEESEYNEQFF.

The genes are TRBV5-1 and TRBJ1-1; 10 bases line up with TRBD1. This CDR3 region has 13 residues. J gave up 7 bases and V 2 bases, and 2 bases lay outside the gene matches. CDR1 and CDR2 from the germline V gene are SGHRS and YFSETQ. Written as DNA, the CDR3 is TGCGCCAGCAGCTTAGGACAGGGGGGTGAAGCTTTCTTT. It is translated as CASSLGQGGEAFF.

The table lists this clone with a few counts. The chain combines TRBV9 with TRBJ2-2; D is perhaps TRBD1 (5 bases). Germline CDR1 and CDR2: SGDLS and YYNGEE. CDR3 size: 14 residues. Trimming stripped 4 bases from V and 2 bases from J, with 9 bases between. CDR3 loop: CASSRDSNTGELFF. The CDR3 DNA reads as TGTGCCAGCAGCCGCGACAGTAACACCGGGGAGCTGTTTTTT.

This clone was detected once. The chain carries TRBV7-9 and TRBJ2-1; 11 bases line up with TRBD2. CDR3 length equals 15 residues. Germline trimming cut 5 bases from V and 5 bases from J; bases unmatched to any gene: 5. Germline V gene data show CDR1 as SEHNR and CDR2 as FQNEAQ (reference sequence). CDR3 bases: TGTGCCAGCAGCGCGGCTAGCGGGAGGAACAATGAGCAGTTCTTC. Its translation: CASSAASGRNNEQFF.

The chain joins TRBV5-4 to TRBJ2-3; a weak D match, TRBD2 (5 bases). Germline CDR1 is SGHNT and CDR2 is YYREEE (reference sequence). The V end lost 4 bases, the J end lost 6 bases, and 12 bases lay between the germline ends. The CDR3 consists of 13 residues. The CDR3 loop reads CASSPWESDTQYF. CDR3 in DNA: TGTGCCAGCAGCCCCTGGGAGTCGGATACGCAGTATTTT.

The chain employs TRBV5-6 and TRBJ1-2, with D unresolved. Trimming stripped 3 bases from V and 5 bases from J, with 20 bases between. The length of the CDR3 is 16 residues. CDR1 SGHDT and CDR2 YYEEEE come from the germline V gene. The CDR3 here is CASSSGPLGRRYGYTF. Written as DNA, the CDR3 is TGTGCCAGCAGCTCCGGTCCCTTAGGCAGGAGGTATGGCTACACCTTC.

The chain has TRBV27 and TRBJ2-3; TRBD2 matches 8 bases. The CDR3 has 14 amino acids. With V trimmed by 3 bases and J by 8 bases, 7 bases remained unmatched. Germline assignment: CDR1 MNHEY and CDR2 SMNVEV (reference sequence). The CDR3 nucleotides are TGTGCCAGCAGTTTCGGAGCGGGGGTTGCTACGCAGTATTTT. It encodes CASSFGAGVATQYF.

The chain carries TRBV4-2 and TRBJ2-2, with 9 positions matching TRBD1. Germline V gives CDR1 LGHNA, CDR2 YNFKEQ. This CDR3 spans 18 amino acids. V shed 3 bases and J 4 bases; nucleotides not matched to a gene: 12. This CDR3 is CASSQMGFRDRATGELFF. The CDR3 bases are TGTGCCAGCAGCCAGATGGGGTTCCGGGACAGGGCCACCGGGGAGCTGTTTTTT.

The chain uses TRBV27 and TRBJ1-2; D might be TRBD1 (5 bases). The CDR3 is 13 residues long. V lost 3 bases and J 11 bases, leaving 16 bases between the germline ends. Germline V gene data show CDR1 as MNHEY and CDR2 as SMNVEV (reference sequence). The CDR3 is CASSLSATRGYTF. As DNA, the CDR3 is TGTGCCAGCAGTTTGTCGGCTACAAGGGGATACACCTTC.

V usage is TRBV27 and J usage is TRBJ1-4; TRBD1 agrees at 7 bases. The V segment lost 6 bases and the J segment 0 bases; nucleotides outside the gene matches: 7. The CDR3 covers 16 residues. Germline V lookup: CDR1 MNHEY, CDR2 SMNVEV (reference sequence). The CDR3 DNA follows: TGTGCCAGCAGCCAGACAGGGAAAACAACTAATGAAAAACTGTTTTTT. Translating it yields CASSQTGKTTNEKLFF.

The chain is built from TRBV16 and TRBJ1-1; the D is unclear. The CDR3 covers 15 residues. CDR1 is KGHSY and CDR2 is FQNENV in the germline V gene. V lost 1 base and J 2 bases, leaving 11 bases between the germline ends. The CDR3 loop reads CASSQWAETNTEAFF. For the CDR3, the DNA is TGTGCCAGCAGCCAATGGGCAGAAACAAACACTGAAGCTTTCTTT.

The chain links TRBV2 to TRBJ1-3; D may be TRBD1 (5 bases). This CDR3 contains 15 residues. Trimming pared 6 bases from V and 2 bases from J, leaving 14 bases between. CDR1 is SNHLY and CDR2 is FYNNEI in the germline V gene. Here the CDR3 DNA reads TGTGCCAGCAGCGCAGGGAGTAGTACTGGAAACACCATATATTTT. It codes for CASSAGSSTGNTIYF.

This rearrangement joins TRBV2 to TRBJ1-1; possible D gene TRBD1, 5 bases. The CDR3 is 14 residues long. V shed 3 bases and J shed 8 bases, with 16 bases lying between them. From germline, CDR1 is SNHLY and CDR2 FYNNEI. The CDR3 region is CASSEGRVWAEAFF. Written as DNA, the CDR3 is TGTGCCAGCAGTGAGGGCAGGGTGTGGGCCGAAGCTTTCTTT.

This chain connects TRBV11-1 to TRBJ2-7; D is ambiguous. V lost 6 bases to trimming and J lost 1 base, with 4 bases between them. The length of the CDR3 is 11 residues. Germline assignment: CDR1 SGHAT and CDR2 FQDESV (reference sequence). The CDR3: CASSPSYEQYF. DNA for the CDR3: TGTGCCAGCAGTCCGTCCTACGAGCAGTACTTC. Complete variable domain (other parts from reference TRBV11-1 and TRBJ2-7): EAEVAQSPRYKITEKSQAVAFWCDPISGHATLYWYRQILGQGPELLVQFQDESVVDDSQLPKDRFSAERLKGVDSTLKIQPAELGDSAMYLCASSPSYEQYFGPGTRLTVT.

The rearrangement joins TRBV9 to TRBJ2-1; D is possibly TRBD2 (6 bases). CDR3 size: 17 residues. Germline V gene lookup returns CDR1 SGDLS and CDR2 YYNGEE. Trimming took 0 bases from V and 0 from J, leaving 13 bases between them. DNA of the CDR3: TGTGCCAGCAGCGTAGCTACGCGGGGTAGCTCCTACAATGAGCAGTTCTTC. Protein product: CASSVATRGSSYNEQFF.

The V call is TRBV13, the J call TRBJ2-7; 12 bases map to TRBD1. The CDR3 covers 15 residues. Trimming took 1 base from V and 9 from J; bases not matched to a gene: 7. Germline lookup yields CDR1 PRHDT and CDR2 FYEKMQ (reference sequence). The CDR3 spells CASSLEGQGARGQYF. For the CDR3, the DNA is TGTGCCAGCAGCTTAGAGGGACAGGGGGCGCGGGGGCAGTACTTC. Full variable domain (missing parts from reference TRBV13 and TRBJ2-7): AAGVIQSPRHLIKEKRETATLKCYPIPRHDTVYWYQQGPGQDPQFLISFYEKMQSDKGSIPDRFSAQQFSDYHSELNMSSLELGDSALYFCASSLEGQGARGQYFGPGTRLTVT.

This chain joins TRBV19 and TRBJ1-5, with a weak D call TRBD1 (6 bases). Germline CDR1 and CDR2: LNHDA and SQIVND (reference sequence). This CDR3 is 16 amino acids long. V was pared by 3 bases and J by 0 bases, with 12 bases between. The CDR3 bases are TGTGCCAGTAGTATCACTAGGGACATTAGCAATCAGCCCCAGCATTTT. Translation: CASSITRDISNQPQHF.

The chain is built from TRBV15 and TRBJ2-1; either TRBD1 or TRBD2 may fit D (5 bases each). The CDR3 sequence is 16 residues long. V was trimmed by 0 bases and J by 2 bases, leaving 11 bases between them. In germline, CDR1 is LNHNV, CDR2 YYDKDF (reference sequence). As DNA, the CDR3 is TGTGCCACCAGCAGAGATCCGGGACGGACCTACAATGAGCAGTTCTTC. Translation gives CATSRDPGRTYNEQFF.

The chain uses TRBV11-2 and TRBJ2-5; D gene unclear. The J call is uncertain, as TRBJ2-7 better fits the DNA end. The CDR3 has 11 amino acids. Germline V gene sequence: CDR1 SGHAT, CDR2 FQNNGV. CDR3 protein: CATRPVYEQYF. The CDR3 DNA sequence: TGTGCCACAAGACCAGTTTACGAGCAGTACTTC.

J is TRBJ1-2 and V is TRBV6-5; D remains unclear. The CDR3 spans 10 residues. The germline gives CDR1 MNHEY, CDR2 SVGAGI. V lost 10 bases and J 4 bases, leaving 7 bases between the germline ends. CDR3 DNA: TGTGCCACGGGCAGCTATGGCTACACCTTC. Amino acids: CATGSYGYTF.

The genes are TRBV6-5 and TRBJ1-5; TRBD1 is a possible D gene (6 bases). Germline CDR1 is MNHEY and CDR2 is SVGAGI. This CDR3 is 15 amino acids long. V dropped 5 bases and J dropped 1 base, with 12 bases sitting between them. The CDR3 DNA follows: TGTGCCAGCAGTGGGGGGGCTCTAAGCAATCAGCCCCAGCATTTT. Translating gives CASSGGALSNQPQHF.

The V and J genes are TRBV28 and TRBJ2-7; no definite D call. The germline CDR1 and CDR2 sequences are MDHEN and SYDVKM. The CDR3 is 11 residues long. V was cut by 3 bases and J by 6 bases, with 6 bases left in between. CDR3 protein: CASSFAVEQYF. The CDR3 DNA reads TGTGCCAGCAGTTTCGCGGTCGAGCAGTACTTC.

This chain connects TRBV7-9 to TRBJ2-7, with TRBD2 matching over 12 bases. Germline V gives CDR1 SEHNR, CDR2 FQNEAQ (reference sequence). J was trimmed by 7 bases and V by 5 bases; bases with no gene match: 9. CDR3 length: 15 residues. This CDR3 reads CASSTRTSGTREQYF. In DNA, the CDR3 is TGTGCCAGCAGCACCCGGACTAGCGGGACGCGGGAGCAGTACTTC.

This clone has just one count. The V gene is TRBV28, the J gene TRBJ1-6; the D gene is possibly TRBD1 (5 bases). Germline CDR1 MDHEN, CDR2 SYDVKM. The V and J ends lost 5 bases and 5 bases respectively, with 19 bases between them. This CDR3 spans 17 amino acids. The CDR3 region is CASSENPNWGHNSPLHF. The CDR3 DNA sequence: TGTGCCAGCAGTGAGAACCCGAACTGGGGACATAATTCACCCCTCCACTTT.

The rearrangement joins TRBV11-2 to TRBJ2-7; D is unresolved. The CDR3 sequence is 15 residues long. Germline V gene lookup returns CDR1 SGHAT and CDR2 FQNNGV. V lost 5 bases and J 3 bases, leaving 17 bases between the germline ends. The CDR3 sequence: CASSGALSLGYEQYF. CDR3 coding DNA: TGTGCCAGCAGCGGTGCCCTAAGCTTGGGCTACGAGCAGTACTTC.

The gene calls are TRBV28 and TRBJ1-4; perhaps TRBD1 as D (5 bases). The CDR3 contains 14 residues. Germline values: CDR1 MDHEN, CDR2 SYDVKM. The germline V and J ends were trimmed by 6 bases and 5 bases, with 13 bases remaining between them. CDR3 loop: CASRDRGANEKLFF. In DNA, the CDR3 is TGTGCCAGCAGGGATCGCGGGGCGAATGAAAAACTGTTTTTT. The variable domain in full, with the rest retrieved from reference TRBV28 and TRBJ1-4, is DVKVTQSSRYLVKRTGEKVFLECVQDMDHENMFWYRQDPGLGLRLIYFSYDVKMKEKGDIPEGYSVSREKKERFSLILESASTNQTSMYLCASRDRGANEKLFFGSGTQLSVL.